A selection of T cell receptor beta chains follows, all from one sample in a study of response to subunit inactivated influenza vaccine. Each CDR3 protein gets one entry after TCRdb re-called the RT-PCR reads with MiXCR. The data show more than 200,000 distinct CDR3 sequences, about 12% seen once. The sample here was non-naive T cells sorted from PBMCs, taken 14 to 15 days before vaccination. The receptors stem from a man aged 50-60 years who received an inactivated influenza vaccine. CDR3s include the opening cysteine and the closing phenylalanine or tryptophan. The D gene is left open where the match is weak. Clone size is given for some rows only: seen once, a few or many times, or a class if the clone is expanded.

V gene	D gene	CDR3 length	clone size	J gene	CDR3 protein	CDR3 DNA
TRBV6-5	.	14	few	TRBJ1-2	CASSYSQGRYGYTF	TGTGCCAGCAGTTACTCTCAGGGACGTTATGGCTACACCTTC
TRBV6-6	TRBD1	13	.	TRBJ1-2	CASSWDRGRGYTF	TGTGCCAGCAGTTGGGACAGGGGTAGGGGCTACACCTTC
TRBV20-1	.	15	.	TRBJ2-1	CSALGFLSGLNEQFF	TGCAGTGCGCTAGGGTTCCTGAGTGGTCTCAATGAGCAGTTCTTC
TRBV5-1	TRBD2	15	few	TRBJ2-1	CASSLRLAGDNEQFF	TGCGCCAGCAGCCTACGACTAGCGGGGGACAATGAGCAGTTCTTC
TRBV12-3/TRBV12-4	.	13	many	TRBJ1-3	CASSLISGNTIYF	TGTGCCAGCAGTTTAATCTCTGGAAACACCATATATTTT
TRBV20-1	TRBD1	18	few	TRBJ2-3	CSARFRTGATFGADTQYF	TGCAGTGCTAGATTTCGGACAGGGGCCACATTTGGCGCAGATACGCAGTATTTT
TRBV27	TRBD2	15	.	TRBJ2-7	CASSLRLAGVSEQYF	TGTGCCAGCAGTTTAAGGCTAGCGGGAGTATCCGAGCAGTACTTC
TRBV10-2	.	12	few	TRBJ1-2	CASSETGHGYTF	TGCGCCAGCAGTGAGACAGGGCATGGCTACACCTTC
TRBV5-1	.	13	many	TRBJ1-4	CASSLAPSEKLFF	TGCGCCAGCAGCTTGGCCCCCTCCGAAAAACTGTTTTTT
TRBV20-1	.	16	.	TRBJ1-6	CSARDTGSTYNSPLHF	TGCAGTGCTAGGGACACAGGAAGTACCTATAATTCACCCCTCCACTTT
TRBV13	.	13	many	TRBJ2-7	CASSLGVTYEQYF	TGTGCCAGCAGCTTAGGGGTGACCTACGAGCAGTACTTC
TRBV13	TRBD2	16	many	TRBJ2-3	CASSLEMMLAADTQYF	TGTGCCAGCAGCTTAGAGATGATGCTAGCGGCAGATACGCAGTATTTT
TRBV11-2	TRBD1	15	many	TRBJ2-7	CASSSIRGRFYEQYF	TGTGCCAGCAGCTCGATCAGGGGGCGATTCTACGAGCAGTACTTC
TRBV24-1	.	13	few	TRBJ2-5	CATSDLDQETQYF	TGTGCCACCAGTGATTTGGACCAAGAGACCCAGTACTTC
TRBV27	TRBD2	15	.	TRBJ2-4	CASSLSGSGGYIQYF	TGTGCCAGCAGTTTATCAGGTAGCGGGGGATACATTCAGTACTTC
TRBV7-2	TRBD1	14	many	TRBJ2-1	CASNNRGIDNEQFF	TGTGCCAGCAACAACAGGGGGATCGACAATGAGCAGTTCTTC
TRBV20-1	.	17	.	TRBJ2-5	CSASTGTQGLSEETQYF	TGCAGTGCTAGTACGGGGACACAAGGCCTTTCTGAGGAGACCCAGTACTTC
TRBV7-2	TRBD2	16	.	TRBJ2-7	CASSSVPGLARWEQYF	TGTGCCAGCAGCTCCGTACCGGGACTAGCGCGGTGGGAGCAGTACTTC
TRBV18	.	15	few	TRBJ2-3	CASSPIISVSDTQYF	TGTGCCAGCTCACCTATCATTTCCGTATCAGATACGCAGTATTTT
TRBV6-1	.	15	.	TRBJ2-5	CASSPHGQYQETQYF	TGTGCCAGCAGCCCACACGGGCAGTACCAAGAGACCCAGTACTTC
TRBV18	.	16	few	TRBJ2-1	CASSRYQQGFNNEQFF	TGTGCCAGCTCACGATACCAGCAGGGATTTAACAATGAGCAGTTCTTC
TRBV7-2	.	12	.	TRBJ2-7	CASSKRDYEQYF	TGTGCCAGCAGCAAACGGGACTACGAGCAGTACTTC
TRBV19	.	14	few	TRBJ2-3	CASSIQSSTDTQYF	TGTGCCAGTAGTATACAGTCTAGCACAGATACGCAGTATTTT
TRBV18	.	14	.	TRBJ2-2	CASSPGTLTGELFF	TGTGCCAGCTCACCGGGGACACTCACCGGGGAGCTGTTTTTT
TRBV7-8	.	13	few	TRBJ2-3	CASSPGQTDTQYF	TGTGCCAGCAGCCCGGGCCAGACAGATACGCAGTATTTT
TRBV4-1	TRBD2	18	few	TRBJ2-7	CASSNLLALAGGSYEQYF	TGCGCCAGCAGCAACCTATTGGCGCTAGCGGGAGGTTCCTACGAGCAGTACTTC
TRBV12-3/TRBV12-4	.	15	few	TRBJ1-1	CASSPREPVYTEAFF	TGTGCCAGCAGTCCAAGAGAGCCGGTATACACTGAAGCTTTCTTT
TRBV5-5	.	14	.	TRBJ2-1	CASSLDPEGRRQFF	TGTGCCAGCAGCTTGGATCCGGAGGGAAGACGGCAGTTCTTC
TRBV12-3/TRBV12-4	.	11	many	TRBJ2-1	CASSLRTRQFF	TGTGCCAGCAGTTTAAGGACACGCCAGTTCTTC